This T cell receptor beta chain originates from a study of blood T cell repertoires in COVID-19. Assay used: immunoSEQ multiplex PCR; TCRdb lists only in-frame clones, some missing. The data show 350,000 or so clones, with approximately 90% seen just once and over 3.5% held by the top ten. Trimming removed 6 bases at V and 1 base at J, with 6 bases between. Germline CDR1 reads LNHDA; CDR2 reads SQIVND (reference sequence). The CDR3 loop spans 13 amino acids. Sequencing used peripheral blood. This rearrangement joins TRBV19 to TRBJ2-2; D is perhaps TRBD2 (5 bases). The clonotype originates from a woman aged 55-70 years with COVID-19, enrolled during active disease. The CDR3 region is CASSRENTGELFF. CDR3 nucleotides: TGTGCCAGTAGCCGGGAGAACACCGGGGAGCTGTTTTTT.